The 15 T cell receptor beta chains in this list originate from one sample, sequenced in a study of blood T cell repertoires in COVID-19. The table came from immunoSEQ multiplex PCR; TCRdb's copy has only in-frame clones and leaves some out. The repertoire has tens of thousands of clones, about nine tenths of them found once; the top ten carry roughly 3.9%. Sequencing input: peripheral blood. The receptors derive from a middle-aged man with COVID-19, enrolled during active disease.

This chain joins TRBV3-1 (or the pseudogene TRBV3-2) and TRBJ1-4; maybe TRBD1 (6 bases). The V end lost 2 bases, the J end lost 3 bases, and 16 bases lay between the germline ends. The germline V gene has CDR1 LGHDT and CDR2 YNNKEL (reference sequence). The CDR3 has 17 amino acids. DNA of the CDR3: TGTGCCAGCAGCCAATCGACAGGCTGGTCAGCTAATGAAAAACTGTTTTTT. Translated: CASSQSTGWSANEKLFF.

The chain uses TRBV6-6 and TRBJ1-1; D perhaps matches TRBD1 (5 bases). The CDR3 consists of 12 residues. Deletions cut 6 bases from V and 3 bases from J, with 8 bases between. The germline gives CDR1 MNHNY, CDR2 SVGAGI (reference sequence). CDR3 residues: CASSRDYTEAFF. CDR3 DNA sequence: TGTGCCAGCAGCCGGGACTACACTGAAGCTTTCTTT.

The chain uses TRBV19 and TRBJ1-2; 7 bases are shared with TRBD1. V gave up 3 bases and J gave up 4 bases; unmatched junction bases: 8. Germline values: CDR1 LNHDA, CDR2 SQIVND (reference sequence). This CDR3 contains 15 residues. The CDR3 DNA reads TGTGCCAGTAGTATTTCCCAGGGGGAATTCTATGGCTACACCTTC. It yields the protein CASSISQGEFYGYTF.

The rearrangement joins TRBV27 to TRBJ2-7; D might be TRBD1 (6 bases). Germline V lookup: CDR1 MNHEY, CDR2 SMNVEV (reference sequence). The CDR3 spans 14 residues. The V end was cut by 0 bases, the J end by 3 bases, with 9 bases between. CDR3 sequence (DNA): TGTGCCAGCAGTTTATCGCTGGACAGCTACGAGCAGTACTTC. Translation: CASSLSLDSYEQYF.

The chain combines TRBV27 with TRBJ1-1; D is uncertain. Germline CDR1 MNHEY, CDR2 SMNVEV (reference sequence). The ends were cut back, 8 bases at V and 1 base at J, with 14 bases in the middle. The CDR3 spans 14 residues. The CDR3 protein is CASSRITRNTEAFF. The DNA of the CDR3 is TGTGCCAGCTCTCGAATTACTCGGAACACTGAAGCTTTCTTT.

The rearrangement joins TRBV28 to TRBJ1-5; 7 positions match TRBD1. V lost 5 bases and J lost 5; bases outside the gene matches: 6. This CDR3 contains 14 residues. The germline CDR1 and CDR2 sequences are MDHEN and SYDVKM. The CDR3 is CASSARQGHQPQHF. The CDR3 bases are TGTGCCAGCAGTGCCCGACAGGGTCATCAGCCCCAGCATTTT.

V and J are TRBV5-1 and TRBJ2-3; unclear D gene. This CDR3 contains 14 residues. Germline V gene data show CDR1 as SGHRS and CDR2 as YFSETQ. The V end was cut by 1 base, the J end by 1 base, with 7 bases between. As DNA, the CDR3 is TGCGCCAGCAGCTTGTCTTCCGGCACAGATACGCAGTATTTT. Its translation is CASSLSSGTDTQYF.

The chain is built from TRBV27 and TRBJ2-6; D is uncertain. Deletions cut 6 bases from V and 1 base from J, with 4 bases between. Germline V CDR1 and CDR2: MNHEY, SMNVEV (reference sequence). This CDR3 has 13 residues. CDR3 bases: TGTGCCAGCAGGAGGTCTGGGGCCAACGTCCTGACTTTC. It yields the protein CASRRSGANVLTF.

This clone has only a few counts. V usage is TRBV11-2 and J usage is TRBJ2-5; no definite D call. The V end lost 3 bases, the J end lost 3 bases, and 11 bases lay between the germline ends. The germline V gene encodes CDR1 SGHAT and CDR2 FQNNGV. CDR3 size: 14 residues. The CDR3 here is CASSFGSPEETQYF. The CDR3 nucleotides are TGTGCCAGCAGCTTCGGTTCCCCGGAAGAGACCCAGTACTTC.

This clone was counted a single time. V is TRBV6-5 and J is TRBJ1-2, with 7 nucleotides matching TRBD1. The CDR3 is made up of 13 amino acids. Germline V gene lookup returns CDR1 MNHEY and CDR2 SVGAGI. J gave up 2 bases and V 6 bases, and 3 bases lay outside the gene matches. CDR3 sequence: CASRKTGNYGYTF. The CDR3 DNA reads as TGTGCCAGCAGGAAGACAGGGAACTATGGCTACACCTTC.

The chain is built from TRBV30 and TRBJ1-4, with TRBD1 as a possible D gene (6 bases). Germline V gives CDR1 GTSNPN, CDR2 SVGIG (reference sequence). CDR3 length: 14 amino acids. Trimming took off 8 bases at V and 4 bases at J, with 17 bases between the two ends. CDR3 region: CAQAPGQFNEKLFF. Written as DNA, the CDR3 is TGTGCCCAAGCTCCGGGACAATTTAATGAAAAACTGTTTTTT.

The chain joins TRBV19 to TRBJ2-4, with D uncertain. Deletions cut 3 bases from V and 8 bases from J, with 5 bases between. There are 11 residues in the CDR3. Germline V CDR1 and CDR2: LNHDA, SQIVND (reference sequence). The CDR3 nucleotides are TGTGCCAGTAGTATTCGGGACATTCAGTACTTC. Residues: CASSIRDIQYF.

For this clone: Other nucleotide sequences from this sample produce the same CDR3. The V call is TRBV18, the J call TRBJ2-5; 13 bases map to TRBD2. The CDR3 consists of 15 residues. Unmatched junction bases numbered 3, after V lost 3 bases and J lost 5 bases. The germline V gene encodes CDR1 KGHSH and CDR2 LQKENI. The chain's CDR3 is CASSPPGLAGETQYF. The CDR3 DNA sequence: TGTGCCAGCTCACCTCCGGGACTAGCGGGGGAGACCCAGTACTTC.

The chain carries TRBV5-6 and TRBJ2-7; 7 bases match TRBD1. V dropped 3 bases and J dropped 7; count of bases not matched to a gene: 4. The CDR3 totals 12 residues. CDR1 SGHDT and CDR2 YYEEEE come from the germline V gene. CDR3 sequence: CASSWTGGEQYF. CDR3 coding DNA: TGTGCCAGCAGCTGGACAGGAGGAGAGCAGTACTTC.

The CDR3 here is CASSLSVSSYEQYF. Written as DNA, the CDR3 is TGTGCCAGCAGTTTATCTGTTAGCTCCTACGAGCAGTACTTC. The chain joins TRBV28 to TRBJ2-7, with D uncertain. The V and J ends lost 1 base and 0 bases respectively, with 7 bases between them. This CDR3 contains 14 residues. CDR1 and CDR2 from the germline V gene are MDHEN and SYDVKM.